What follows are 10 T cell receptor beta chains derived from one specimen sequenced in a study of molecular identifiers for immune sequencing clone quantification. TCRdb fed the PCR reads into MiXCR, producing one record per CDR3 protein. Here the sample spans 85,000 to 90,000 distinct CDR3 sequences, under 20% being singletons. Material: naive CD8+ T cells from blood, with Jurkat cell RNA spiked in. Specified subset: FACS-sorted CD8+CD4-CCR7+CD45RA+ naive T cells. The source is a human donor in good health. Some libraries in this study had Jurkat cell RNA spiked in.

This clonotype was seen ten or more times. This rearrangement joins TRBV27 to TRBJ2-1, with a weak D call TRBD2 (5 bases). Germline V gives CDR1 MNHEY, CDR2 SMNVEV (reference sequence). The CDR3 totals 12 residues. The V end was cut by 3 bases, the J end by 7 bases, with 7 bases between. The CDR3 DNA sequence: TGTGCCAGCAGTTTCGGGGTGAATGAGCAGTTCTTC. Translation gives CASSFGVNEQFF.

This clonotype was picked up many times. The rearrangement links TRBV24-1 to TRBJ2-1, with D perhaps matching TRBD1 (6 bases). The CDR3 is 18 amino acids. With 0 bases removed from V and 3 bases from J, the gap between germline ends came to 17 bases. Germline CDR1 and CDR2: KGHDR and SFDVKD. This CDR3 reads CATSDLQASQQGYNEQFF. As DNA, the CDR3 is TGTGCCACCAGTGATTTGCAAGCTAGTCAACAGGGCTACAATGAGCAGTTCTTC.

This clonotype showed up just once. One base away lies a much larger clone, so this may be a sequencing read error. The J gene is TRBJ2-7, the V gene TRBV28; 8 nucleotides agree with TRBD1. Germline CDR1 reads MDHEN; CDR2 reads SYDVKM. Trimming took 6 bases from V and 5 from J; bases not matched to a gene: 9. This CDR3 has 14 amino acids. CDR3: CASSSRQGIHEQYF. CDR3 coding DNA: TGTGCCAGCAGCTCAAGACAGGGGATCCACGAGCAGTACTTC.

The sample holds many counts of this clonotype. As DNA, the CDR3 is TGTGCCAGCAGTATCCGCTATGGGGGGCGATGGAATGAAAAACTGTTTTTT. Translation gives CASSIRYGGRWNEKLFF. The chain couples TRBV13 to TRBJ1-4; a weak D match, TRBD1 (6 bases). V was trimmed by 6 bases and J by 5 bases, leaving 22 bases between them. This CDR3 has 17 residues. Germline CDR1 is PRHDT and CDR2 is FYEKMQ (reference sequence).

This clonotype was detected many times. The chain employs TRBV9 and TRBJ2-5; TRBD2 might be the D (6 bases). V was shortened by 0 bases and J by 10 bases, with 13 bases between the two germline ends. Germline V gene lookup returns CDR1 SGDLS and CDR2 YYNGEE. The CDR3 length is 13 residues. CDR3 DNA: TGTGCCAGCAGCGTAGAGGGTGGGGAGGACCAGTACTTC. Translation: CASSVEGGEDQYF.

Worth noting for this clonotype: Since a much larger clone is just one base distant, this may be a read error. The CDR3 region has the DNA TGTGCCTGGAGTATGGGGGTATTAAACTATGGCTACACCTTC. Translated, it gives CAWSMGVLNYGYTF. The chain recombines TRBV30 with TRBJ1-2; weak D call: TRBD1 (5 bases). V was clipped by 2 bases and J by 2 bases, with 12 bases between them. This CDR3 is built from 14 residues. CDR1 is GTSNPN and CDR2 is SVGIG in the germline V gene (reference sequence).

In this sample, this clonotype turned up many times. The genes are TRBV5-6 and TRBJ2-7; D perhaps matches TRBD2 (7 bases). The V and J ends lost 3 bases and 3 bases respectively, with 16 bases between them. Per germline, CDR1 SGHDT and CDR2 YYEEEE. CDR3 length equals 15 residues. CDR3 nucleotides: TGTGCCAGCAGCTCGGGGGGCGGGGGATACTACGAGCAGTACTTC. It translates to CASSSGGGGYYEQYF.

The chain joins TRBV9 to TRBJ2-7, with a possible D match to TRBD1 (6 bases). The CDR3 is 17 amino acids. Germline loops: CDR1 SGDLS, CDR2 YYNGEE. The germline V and J ends were trimmed by 0 bases and 0 bases, with 16 bases remaining between them. The CDR3 DNA reads as TGTGCCAGCAGCGTAGCAGTGACAGGTCAGAGCTCCTACGAGCAGTACTTC. Translating it yields CASSVAVTGQSSYEQYF.

On this clonotype: In this CDR3 the conserved last residue, phenylalanine or tryptophan, is missing, so a read error is likely. This chain links TRBV11-2 with TRBJ2-1; possibly TRBD2 for D (6 bases). Germline-derived CDR1 and CDR2 are SGHAT and FQNNGV. The CDR3 covers 16 residues. The CDR3 sequence is CASSLDVAANYNEQFL. The DNA of the CDR3 is TGTGCCAGTAGCTTAGATGTAGCGGCCAATTACAATGAGCAGTTCCTC.

The sample holds a few counts of this clonotype. This rearrangement joins TRBV6-2 or TRBV6-3 to TRBJ1-3; 7 nucleotides align to TRBD1. Looked up from germline, CDR1 is MNHEY and CDR2 is SVGEGT. V shed 5 bases, J shed 0 bases, and the junction held 10 bases outside the gene matches. The CDR3 is 17 residues long. CDR3 amino acids: CASSPGTAGYSGNTIYF. DNA of the CDR3: TGTGCCAGCAGTCCCGGGACAGCCGGATACTCTGGAAACACCATATATTTT.